These 25 T cell receptor beta chains originate from one sample sequenced in a study of cytomegalovirus exposure and HLA in healthy donors. This PCR relied on a set of 60 Vbeta primers and 13 Jbeta primers. Produced via immunoSEQ multiplex PCR; TCRdb's table is partial and in-frame only. The ten most abundant clones cover about 2.2% of a sample with about 140,000 clones. Sequences were obtained from PBMCs. All receptors come from a woman younger than 30 in good health and CMV-seronegative.

V gene TRBV18 combines with J gene TRBJ1-3, with 10 bases fitting TRBD1. V shed 3 bases, J shed 3 bases, and the junction held 5 bases outside the gene matches. Germline V CDR1 and CDR2: KGHSH, LQKENI. CDR3 size: 16 residues. CDR3 loop: CASSPGQGHGGNTIYF. For the CDR3, the DNA is TGTGCCAGCTCACCGGGACAGGGGCATGGTGGAAACACCATATATTTT.

The V gene is TRBV7-9, the J gene TRBJ2-3; 9 bases are a match to TRBD2. The CDR3 sequence is 16 residues long. Unmatched junction bases numbered 5, after V lost 2 bases and J lost 2 bases. Germline V gene sequence: CDR1 SEHNR, CDR2 FQNEAQ (reference sequence). The CDR3 DNA reads as TGTGCCAGCAGCTTATGGAGCGGGGGGATCACAGATACGCAGTATTTT. Translating it yields CASSLWSGGITDTQYF. The variable domain in full, completed from reference TRBV7-9 and TRBJ2-3, reads DTGVSQNPRHKITKRGQNVTFRCDPISEHNRLYWYRQTLGQGPEFLTYFQNEAQLEKSRLLSDRFSAERPKGSFSTLEIQRTEQGDSAMYLCASSLWSGGITDTQYFGPGTRLTVL.

A note on this clone: Other DNA sequences in this sample translate to the same CDR3. The gene calls are TRBV30 and TRBJ2-1, with D tentatively TRBD1 (5 bases). The CDR3 spans 15 residues. Germline V gene lookup returns CDR1 GTSNPN and CDR2 SVGIG (reference sequence). With 0 bases removed from V and 2 bases from J, the gap between germline ends came to 11 bases. The CDR3 spells CAWSVPQATYNEQFF. For the CDR3, the DNA is TGTGCCTGGAGTGTGCCACAGGCTACCTACAATGAGCAGTTCTTC.

The gene calls are TRBV7-7 and TRBJ1-1; possibly TRBD1 for D (5 bases). CDR1 is SSHAT, CDR2 FNYEAQ, per germline (reference sequence). V lost 5 bases to trimming and J lost 0 bases, with 13 bases between them. The CDR3 totals 15 residues. The CDR3 nucleotides are TGTGCCAGCAGCGCCCCCCAGGGCGTGAACACTGAAGCTTTCTTT. The encoded protein is CASSAPQGVNTEAFF.

J is TRBJ2-3 and V is TRBV6-5, with 7 bases matching TRBD2. This CDR3 has 15 amino acids. V gave up 6 bases and J gave up 2 bases; unmatched junction bases: 8. Germline V CDR1 and CDR2: MNHEY, SVGAGI. This CDR3 reads CASRSLERDTDTQYF. The CDR3 DNA reads as TGTGCCAGCAGGTCTCTCGAGCGGGACACAGATACGCAGTATTTT.

This chain joins TRBV4-2 and TRBJ2-1, with TRBD2 identical over 7 bases. The CDR3 runs to 15 residues. CDR1 and CDR2 from the germline V gene are LGHNA and YNFKEQ. With 0 bases clipped from V and 5 bases from J, the junction kept 4 bases outside the gene matches. CDR3 nucleotides: TGTGCCAGCAGCCAAGATTGGGGGAGGGACAATGAGCAGTTCTTC. Its translation is CASSQDWGRDNEQFF.

V and J are TRBV4-3 and TRBJ2-3; 12 nucleotides agree with TRBD2. V gave up 5 bases and J gave up 4 bases; unmatched junction bases: 16. CDR1 is LGHNA, CDR2 YSLEER, per germline. The CDR3 covers 19 residues. The CDR3, as DNA: TGCGCCAGCAGCTCCCGAAGACTAGCGGGAGCCACGGGGGCAGATACGCAGTATTTT. Encoded protein: CASSSRRLAGATGADTQYF.

The rearrangement uses TRBV27 and TRBJ1-2, with 9 positions matching TRBD1. CDR1 is MNHEY, CDR2 SMNVEV, per germline (reference sequence). The length of the CDR3 is 13 residues. V lost 4 bases, J lost 5 bases, and 2 bases stayed unmatched. The CDR3 DNA reads TGTGCCAGCAGTTCGGGACAGGGTTATGGCTACACCTTC. This encodes CASSSGQGYGYTF.

The chain combines TRBV28 with TRBJ2-1, with 8 bases that match TRBD1. This CDR3 has 15 residues. V was clipped by 4 bases and J by 7 bases; unmatched bases: 9. The V gene's germline CDR1 is MDHEN and CDR2 SYDVKM. In DNA, the CDR3 is TGTGCCAGCAGTTCAGCGACAGGGGCCGGGAATGAGCAGTTCTTC. This encodes CASSSATGAGNEQFF.

The genes are TRBV19 and TRBJ1-3; 7 bases fit TRBD1. The germline V gene encodes CDR1 LNHDA and CDR2 SQIVND (reference sequence). This CDR3 spans 14 amino acids. V lost 4 bases, J lost 6 bases, and 6 bases stayed unmatched. The CDR3 coding sequence is TGTGCCAGTAGTAGAGACAGGGCGTTAAACACCATATATTTT. It is translated as CASSRDRALNTIYF. The full variable domain, in which reference TRBV19 and TRBJ1-3 provide the parts outside the CDR3, is DGGITQSPKYLFRKEGQNVTLSCEQNLNHDAMYWYRQDPGQGLRLIYYSQIVNDFQKGDIAEGYSVSREKKESFPLTVTSAQKNPTAFYLCASSRDRALNTIYFGEGSWLTVV.

The rearrangement links TRBV5-1 to TRBJ2-1; 12 nucleotides align to TRBD2. The CDR3 sequence is 16 residues long. Germline lookup yields CDR1 SGHRS and CDR2 YFSETQ. V dropped 4 bases and J dropped 7; count of bases not matched to a gene: 9. The CDR3 DNA sequence: TGCGCCAGCAGCGCTAGCGGGAGGGCCAGATCTAATGAGCAGTTCTTC. Amino acids: CASSASGRARSNEQFF.

J is TRBJ2-3 and V is TRBV30, with D possibly TRBD2 on 7 matching bases. Trimming left V 0 bases short and J 6 bases short, with 10 bases between. Germline V gene lookup returns CDR1 GTSNPN and CDR2 SVGIG (reference sequence). CDR3 length: 13 amino acids. The CDR3: CAWSVGGGDTQYF. The CDR3 nucleotides read TGTGCCTGGAGTGTAGGGGGAGGGGATACGCAGTATTTT.

The CDR3 bases are TGTGCCAGCAGCTTAAGCCAGCGGGACGATTACAATGAGCAGTTCTTC. Its protein product is CASSLSQRDDYNEQFF. The chain uses TRBV5-6 and TRBJ2-1; 7 bases line up with TRBD2. V gave up 2 bases and J gave up 4 bases; unmatched junction bases: 9. This CDR3 contains 16 residues. Per germline, CDR1 SGHDT and CDR2 YYEEEE.

The CDR3 sequence: CASSFRTGIDTEAFF. The CDR3, as DNA: TGTGCCAGCAGTTTCCGGACAGGGATAGACACTGAAGCTTTCTTT. The V and J genes are TRBV6-5 and TRBJ1-1, with 8 bases identical to TRBD1. V lost 4 bases to trimming and J lost 3 bases; unmatched junction nucleotides: 7. The CDR3 is 15 residues long. Germline V gene data show CDR1 as MNHEY and CDR2 as SVGAGI.

The chain carries TRBV19 and TRBJ2-7; 9 bases fit TRBD1. The CDR3 is made up of 16 amino acids. The V gene end was trimmed by 1 base and the J gene end by 5 bases; junction bases not matched to a gene: 9. CDR1 and CDR2 from the germline V gene are LNHDA and SQIVND (reference sequence). The CDR3 region is CASSIAYGTGSDEQYF. The CDR3 DNA reads TGTGCCAGTAGTATAGCCTACGGGACAGGGAGCGACGAGCAGTACTTC.

This chain connects TRBV28 to TRBJ2-1; tentative D call: TRBD2 (6 bases). This CDR3 comprises 15 residues. The V end was cut by 7 bases, the J end by 2 bases, with 15 bases between. From germline, CDR1 is MDHEN and CDR2 SYDVKM. The CDR3 region has the DNA TGTGCCAGCATCCAGCGTCTAGCGCCCTACAATGAGCAGTTCTTC. Amino acid sequence: CASIQRLAPYNEQFF.

The chain carries TRBV10-3 and TRBJ2-1, with D maybe TRBD2 (5 bases). Germline V gene data show CDR1 as ENHRY and CDR2 as SYGVKD. CDR3 size: 19 residues. The V gene lost 7 bases and the J gene lost 6 bases, with 31 bases spanning the gap. CDR3 region: CAINPRPPIPRDSCNEQFF. CDR3 DNA: TGTGCCATCAACCCACGCCCTCCAATACCACGGGATAGCTGCAATGAGCAGTTCTTC.

The V gene is TRBV28, the J gene TRBJ1-4, with 10 bases that match TRBD1. V shed 4 bases and J 7 bases; nucleotides not matched to a gene: 6. The CDR3 is 15 residues long. The germline CDR1 and CDR2 sequences are MDHEN and SYDVKM. The CDR3 DNA reads TGTGCCAGCAGTTGGCCGACAGGGGGCTTTGAAAAACTGTTTTTT. Translation gives CASSWPTGGFEKLFF.

V and J are TRBV7-8 and TRBJ1-5, with D hard to call. The CDR3 has 14 residues. Deletions cut 4 bases from V and 0 bases from J, with 7 bases between. Germline values: CDR1 SGHVS, CDR2 FQNEAQ. This CDR3 is CASSSTYSNQPQHF. Here the CDR3 DNA reads TGTGCCAGCAGCTCGACTTATAGCAATCAGCCCCAGCATTTT.

The genes are TRBV7-2 and TRBJ1-5, with D uncertain. The CDR3 is made up of 12 amino acids. The V gene's germline CDR1 is SGHTA and CDR2 FQGNSA. V dropped 5 bases and J dropped 7 bases, with 9 bases sitting between them. The CDR3 DNA follows: TGTGCCAGCAGCCGCCGCGGACAGCCCCAGCATTTT. Amino acids: CASSRRGQPQHF.

V gene TRBV5-1 combines with J gene TRBJ2-3, with 10 bases matching TRBD2. The germline V gene encodes CDR1 SGHRS and CDR2 YFSETQ. The CDR3 runs to 15 residues. Unmatched junction bases numbered 6, after V lost 4 bases and J lost 4 bases. CDR3 in amino acids: CASSKGLALADTQYF. The CDR3 DNA sequence: TGCGCCAGCAGCAAGGGACTAGCGTTGGCAGATACGCAGTATTTT. The entire variable domain, with the rest obtained from reference TRBV5-1 and TRBJ2-3, is as follows: KAGVTQTPRYLIKTRGQQVTLSCSPISGHRSVSWYQQTPGQGLQFLFEYFSETQRNKGNFPGRFSGRQFSNSRSEMNVSTLELGDSALYLCASSKGLALADTQYFGPGTRLTVL.

The V call is TRBV19, the J call TRBJ1-5, with TRBD1 matching 7 bases. CDR1 and CDR2 from the germline V gene are LNHDA and SQIVND (reference sequence). The CDR3 contains 13 residues. The J segment lost 6 bases and the V segment lost 6 bases, leaving 5 bases of the junction unmatched. CDR3 coding DNA: TGTGCCAGTAGCGACAGGGTAGGTCAGCCCCAGCATTTT. Residues: CASSDRVGQPQHF.

The genes are TRBV6-6 and TRBJ2-1; TRBD2 is a possible D gene (5 bases). The CDR3 sequence is 13 residues long. Trimming removed 7 bases at V and 4 bases at J, with 11 bases between. CDR1 MNHNY and CDR2 SVGAGI come from the germline V gene (reference sequence). The CDR3 region has the DNA TGTGCCAGCATGGATGGGGAGTACAATGAGCAGTTCTTC. Protein: CASMDGEYNEQFF.

The V gene is TRBV9, the J gene TRBJ2-1; 14 bases match TRBD2. Germline CDR1 SGDLS, CDR2 YYNGEE. Trimming at V came to 3 bases and at J to 7 bases, leaving 12 bases not matched to a gene. The CDR3 is 18 residues long. The CDR3 nucleotides read TGTGCCAGCAGCGAATCCCAAAGACTAGCGGGAGGGAAAAATGAGCAGTTCTTC. Amino acid sequence: CASSESQRLAGGKNEQFF.

The chain couples TRBV9 to TRBJ2-3; D is possibly TRBD2 (6 bases). The CDR3 length is 15 residues. Germline assignment: CDR1 SGDLS and CDR2 YYNGEE. V was trimmed by 2 bases and J by 0 bases, leaving 10 bases between them. CDR3 nucleotide sequence: TGTGCCAGCAGCGTTAATAGCGGTAGCACAGATACGCAGTATTTT. This gives the protein CASSVNSGSTDTQYF.